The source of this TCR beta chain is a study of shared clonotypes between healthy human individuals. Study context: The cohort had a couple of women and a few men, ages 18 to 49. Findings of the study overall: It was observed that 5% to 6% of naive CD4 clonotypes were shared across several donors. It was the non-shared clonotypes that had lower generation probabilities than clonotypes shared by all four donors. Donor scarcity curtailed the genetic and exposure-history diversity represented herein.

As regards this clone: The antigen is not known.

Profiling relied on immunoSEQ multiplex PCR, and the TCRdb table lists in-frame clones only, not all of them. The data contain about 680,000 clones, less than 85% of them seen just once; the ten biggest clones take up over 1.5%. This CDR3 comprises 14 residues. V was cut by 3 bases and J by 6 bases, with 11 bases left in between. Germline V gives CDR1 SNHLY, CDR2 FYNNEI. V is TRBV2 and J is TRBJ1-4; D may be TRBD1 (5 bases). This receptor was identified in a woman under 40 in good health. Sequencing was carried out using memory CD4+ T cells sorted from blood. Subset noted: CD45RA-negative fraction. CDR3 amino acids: CASSELQGDEKLFF. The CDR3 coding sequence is TGTGCCAGCAGTGAGTTGCAGGGTGATGAAAAACTGTTTTTT.